This TCR beta chain is drawn from a study of cytomegalovirus exposure and HLA in healthy donors. Across the study: As an earlier analysis found, about 179 million T cells yielded 90 million to 140 million unique TCR beta sequences.

Regarding the study as a whole: Data from an earlier analysis indicated that most TCR beta V segments were productive either about 90% or about 30% of the time.

CDR3 length: 16 amino acids. The germline V gene has CDR1 SGHRS and CDR2 YFSETQ. V lost 2 bases, J lost 8 bases, and 22 bases lay in between. The PCR employed 60 Vbeta primers together with 13 Jbeta primers. TCRdb's copy holds only in-frame clones and misses some; the assay was immunoSEQ multiplex PCR. The top ten clones hold about 3.6% of a sample with roughly 60,000 clones, 77% of them seen once. To note about this clone: Its antigen remains unidentified.

The chain has TRBV5-1 and TRBJ1-2; D perhaps matches TRBD1 (5 bases). The clonotype originates from a woman between 40 and 55 years old in good health and CMV-seropositive. Material for sequencing was PBMCs. CDR3 region: CASSLGHHKINDGYTF. Here the CDR3 DNA reads TGCGCCAGCAGCTTAGGACACCACAAGATCAATGACGGCTACACCTTC.